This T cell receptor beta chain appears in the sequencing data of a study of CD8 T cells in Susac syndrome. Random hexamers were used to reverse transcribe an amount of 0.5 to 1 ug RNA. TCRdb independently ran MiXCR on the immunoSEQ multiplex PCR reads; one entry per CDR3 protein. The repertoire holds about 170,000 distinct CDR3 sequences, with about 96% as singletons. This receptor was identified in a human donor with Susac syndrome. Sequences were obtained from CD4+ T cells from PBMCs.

The CDR3 reads CSAGGSNQPQHF. The CDR3 DNA follows: TGCAGTGCCGGTGGTAGCAATCAGCCCCAGCATTTT. The chain uses TRBV29-1 and TRBJ1-5; no clear D. The CDR3 is 12 residues long. CDR1 and CDR2 (germline): SQVTM, ANQGSEA.